This paragraph covers one T cell receptor (beta chain) sequence. This clonotype was detected many times. Its antigen remains undetermined. No much larger clonotype is one base removed from it; base qualities were not supplied. In the ophthalmopathy patients, disease was moderately to severely active, with a Clinical Activity Score of 3 or more, a NOSPECS grade of 4 or more, and a duration of less than 3 months. Exclusion was applied to patients with uncontrolled infections, other autoimmune diseases, pregnancy or lactation. Diagnoses relied on clinical symptoms, serum thyroxine and TRAb, thyroid ultrasound and orbital computed tomography. Ficoll-Paque density gradient centrifugation was used to isolate PBMCs from around 9.1 ml of fresh peripheral blood. Trizol reagent was used to extract total RNA, and RNA quality was then checked on an Agilent 2100 Bioanalyzer. The data belong to a study of T cells in Graves' hyperthyroidism and ophthalmopathy (dated by TCRdb to the late 2010s). About the study as a whole: Peripheral blood samples were taken at the time of initial diagnosis, prior to any treatment. TCR V-J signatures able to tell the groups apart were searched for in a discovery cohort of 95 or so patients, of whom fewer than 45 had Graves' ophthalmopathy and 57 had stable Graves' hyperthyroidism. Prospective prediction of ophthalmopathy was tested in an independent validation cohort of approximately 19 hyperthyroidism patients and 17 patients who later progressed to ophthalmopathy. The 100 or so discovery patients were randomly split 7:3 into training and test sets. Thyroid tissue and blood T-cell repertoires from six Graves' hyperthyroidism patients were also compared in the study. Following sampling, methimazole starting at 30 mg daily was given to hyperthyroidism patients, and high-dose intravenous methylprednisolone was given to ophthalmopathy patients. According to the paper, TCR Vbeta CDR3 sequencing was carried out on roughly 130 peripheral blood samples, which came from fewer than 50 ophthalmopathy, roughly 75 hyperthyroidism and approximately 17 progressor patients. Results the study describes overall, beyond this receptor: In validation, progression to ophthalmopathy was predicted by the model with 70.59% sensitivity and under 85% specificity, a median of about 6.8 months before onset. Ophthalmopathy was separated from stable hyperthyroidism by a 13 V-J signature model, with over 85% sensitivity and approximately 81% specificity obtained in cross-validation and 80%/75% obtained in testing. Most expanded thyroid clonotypes (frequency above 0.001) were also detected in blood, suggesting blood repertoires may reflect thyroid immune responses. No statistical method was used to fix the sample size in advance, and group allocation was not hidden from the investigators.

The germline V gene supplies CDR1 ENHRY and CDR2 SYGVKD. V is trimmed back by 6 bases and J by 5 bases, and the junction contains 11 bases that no gene match accounts for. The CDR3 runs 15 amino acids, cysteine and phenylalanine included. Just CDR3 DNA is preserved here, 45 bases in frame from base 1. TCR beta CDR3 regions were amplified from RNA transcripts. For the first round of RT-PCR on the TCR CDR3, the HTBI primer set was used together with the Qiagen OneStep RT-PCR kit. Libraries were constructed in a second round of multiplex PCR, after which size selection and purification were performed. Libraries were sequenced paired-end with 100 bp reads on an Illumina HiSeq2000. The authors' pipeline ran thus. SOAPnuke was used to process the raw data, removing reads that contained adapters or uncalled bases, had a mean Phred below 15, or lacked an exact match to the constant primer or identifier. High-quality paired reads were merged with COPE v1.2.5, and unique nucleotide sequences were defined as clonotypes. Clonotypes were aligned to IMGT TRBV, TRBD and TRBJ reference segments using MiTCR v1.1. The analysis included only V-J combinations with a frequency above 0.0001, which together covered around 99% of the repertoires. The TCS score was defined as F50 (clonal expansion) divided by E x V (chaos), with BLOSUM62-based TCRdist calculated between CDR3 peptides within each V-J. Welch's t-statistics and random forest reduced 450 to 600 V-J features to 13, which were used in a naive Bayes classifier (R e1071). Through fastp at Q25 and MiXCR, TCRdb rebuilt clones from the public reads, retaining in-frame beta chains. Rows with a matching CDR3 protein are joined into one entry that keeps the most common DNA and genes. The V and J calls were determined by TCRdb, not by the authors. The sample contains 600,000 or so distinct CDR3 sequences, roughly 14% of them found a single time. The ten biggest clones cover under 15% of the sample.

Sequencing was done on a sample of blood. This receptor was taken from a woman aged 45 to 65 with Graves' ophthalmopathy. The chain was built from TRBV10-3 and TRBJ2-5; TRBD2 matches 8 bases in the middle. For the CDR3, the sequence is CAIRKGPIAGETQYF. The DNA sequence follows: TGTGCCATCAGGAAGGGACCCATAGCGGGGGAGACCCAGTACTTC.